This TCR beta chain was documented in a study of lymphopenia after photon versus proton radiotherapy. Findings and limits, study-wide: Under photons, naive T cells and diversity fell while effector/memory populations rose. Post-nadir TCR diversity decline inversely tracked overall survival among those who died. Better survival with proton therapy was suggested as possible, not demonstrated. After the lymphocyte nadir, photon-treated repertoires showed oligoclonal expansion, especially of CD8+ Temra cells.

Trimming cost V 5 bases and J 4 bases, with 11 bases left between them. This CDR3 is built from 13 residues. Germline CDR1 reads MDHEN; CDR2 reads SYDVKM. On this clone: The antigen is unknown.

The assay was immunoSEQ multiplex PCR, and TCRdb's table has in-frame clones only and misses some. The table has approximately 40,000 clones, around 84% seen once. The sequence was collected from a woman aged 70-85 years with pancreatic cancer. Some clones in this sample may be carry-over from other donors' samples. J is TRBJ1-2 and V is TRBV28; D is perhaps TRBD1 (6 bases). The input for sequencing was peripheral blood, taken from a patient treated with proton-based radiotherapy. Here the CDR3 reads CASSPLQGYGYTF. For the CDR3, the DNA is TGTGCCAGCAGTCCCCTACAGGGCTATGGCTACACCTTC.